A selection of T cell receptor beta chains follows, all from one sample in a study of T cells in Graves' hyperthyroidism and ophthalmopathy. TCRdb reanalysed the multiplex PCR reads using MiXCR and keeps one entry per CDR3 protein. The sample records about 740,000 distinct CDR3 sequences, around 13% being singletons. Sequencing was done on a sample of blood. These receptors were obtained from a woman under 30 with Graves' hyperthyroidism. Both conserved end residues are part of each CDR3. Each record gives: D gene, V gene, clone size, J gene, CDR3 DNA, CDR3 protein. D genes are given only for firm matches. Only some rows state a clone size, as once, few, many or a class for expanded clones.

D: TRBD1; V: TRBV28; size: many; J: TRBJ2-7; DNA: TGTGCCAGCAGTTACCGGGGCAGGGGGCAATCCTACGAGCAGTACTTC; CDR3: CASSYRGRGQSYEQYF
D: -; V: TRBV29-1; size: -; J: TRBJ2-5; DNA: TGCAGCGGGAAGAGAGGGAACCAAGAGACCCAGTACTTC; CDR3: CSGKRGNQETQYF
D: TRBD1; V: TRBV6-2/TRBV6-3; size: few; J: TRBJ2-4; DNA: TGTGCCAGCAGCTCACTCACCAGAGACAGGGTCATTCAGTACTTC; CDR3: CASSSLTRDRVIQYF
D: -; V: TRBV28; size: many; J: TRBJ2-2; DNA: TGTGCCAGCAGTTTCGAGGTGCCCGGGGAGCTGTTTTTT; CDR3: CASSFEVPGELFF
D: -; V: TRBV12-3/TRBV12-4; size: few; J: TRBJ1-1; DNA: TGTGCCAGCAGGCTCGAGGGGCTGGGGACTGAAGCTTTCTTT; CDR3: CASRLEGLGTEAFF
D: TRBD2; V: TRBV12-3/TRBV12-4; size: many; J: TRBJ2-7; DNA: TGTGCCAGCAGTTTTGCGGAAGCGGGAGTTAGCGAGCAGTACTTC; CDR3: CASSFAEAGVSEQYF
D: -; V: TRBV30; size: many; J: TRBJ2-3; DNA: TGTGCCTGGAGTCGGCTTCGAGCAGATACGCAGTATTTT; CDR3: CAWSRLRADTQYF
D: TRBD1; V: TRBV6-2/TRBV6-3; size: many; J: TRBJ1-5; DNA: TGTGCCAGCAGGGCCGGGACAGGGTTCAATCAGCCCCAGCATTTT; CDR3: CASRAGTGFNQPQHF
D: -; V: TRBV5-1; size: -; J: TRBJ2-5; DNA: TGCGCCAGCAGCTTTGCCGAAGAGACCCAGTACTTC; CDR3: CASSFAEETQYF
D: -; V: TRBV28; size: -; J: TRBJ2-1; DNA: TGTGCCAGCAGATTTCACAGGGAACGGAGCTCCTACAATGAGCAGTTCTTC; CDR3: CASRFHRERSSYNEQFF
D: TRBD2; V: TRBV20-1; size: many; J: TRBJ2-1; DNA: TGCAGTGCTTGGACCGGGACTAGGTCCTACAATGAGCAGTTCTTC; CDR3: CSAWTGTRSYNEQFF
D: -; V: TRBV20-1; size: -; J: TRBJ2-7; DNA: TGCAGTGCTTCTGACGGCTACGAGCAGTACTTC; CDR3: CSASDGYEQYF
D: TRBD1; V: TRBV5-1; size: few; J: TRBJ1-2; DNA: TGCGCCAGCAGCTGGTTGACAGGGAACTATGGCTACACCTTC; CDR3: CASSWLTGNYGYTF
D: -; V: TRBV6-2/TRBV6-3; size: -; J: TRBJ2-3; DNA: TGTGCCAGCAGTGGCCGGGCCTCAGATACGCAGTATTTT; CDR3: CASSGRASDTQYF
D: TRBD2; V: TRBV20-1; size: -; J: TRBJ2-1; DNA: TGCAGTGCTAGAGAGGAGGGGGGACTAGCGGGAGGCCGGAGCTCCTACAATGAGCAGTTCTTC; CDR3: CSAREEGGLAGGRSSYNEQFF
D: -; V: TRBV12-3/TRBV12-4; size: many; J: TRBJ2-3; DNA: TGTGCCAGCAGCCAAGACGCATCCACAGATACGCAGTATTTT; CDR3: CASSQDASTDTQYF